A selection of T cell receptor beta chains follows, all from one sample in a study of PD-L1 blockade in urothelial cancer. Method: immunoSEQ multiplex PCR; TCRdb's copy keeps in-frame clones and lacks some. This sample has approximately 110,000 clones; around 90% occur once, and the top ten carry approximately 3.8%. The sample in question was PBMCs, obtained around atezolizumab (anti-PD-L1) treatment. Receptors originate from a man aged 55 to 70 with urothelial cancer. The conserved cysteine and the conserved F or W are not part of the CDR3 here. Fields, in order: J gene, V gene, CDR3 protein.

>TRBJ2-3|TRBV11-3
ASSRSREADTQY
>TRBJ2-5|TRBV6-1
ASSERYGETQY
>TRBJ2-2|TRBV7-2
ASKPGGSGAGELF
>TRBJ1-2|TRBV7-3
ASRDKTGTDGYT
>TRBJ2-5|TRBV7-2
ASSLVGLAGGPGETQY
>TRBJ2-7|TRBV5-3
ARSPPGQGHLYEQY
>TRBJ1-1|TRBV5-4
ASSLQTGNTEAF
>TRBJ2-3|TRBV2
ASSEIGTTSTDTQY
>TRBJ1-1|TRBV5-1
ASSSTPQRITEAF
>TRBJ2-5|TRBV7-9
ASSLGFSVRDKETQY
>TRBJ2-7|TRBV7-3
ASLGLAAWEQY
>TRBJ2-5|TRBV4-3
ASSQEARGFGETQY
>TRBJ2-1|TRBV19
ASSIGVAGALNEQF
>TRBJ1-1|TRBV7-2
ASSRTRTNTEAF
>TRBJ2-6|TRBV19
ASSIDRGQPSGANVLT
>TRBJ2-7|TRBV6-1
ASSATGGGSHEQY
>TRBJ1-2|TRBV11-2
ASSLEPRTRKGYT